These T cell receptor beta chains were read from a single sample in a study of OX40 agonist ivuxolimab in advanced cancers. TCRdb keeps only in-frame clones here, not all; method: immunoSEQ multiplex PCR. The sample includes tens of thousands of clones, around 89% of them seen just once. This sample comprised CD4+ or CD8+ T cells sorted from blood, obtained in a trial of the OX40 agonist ivuxolimab. Receptor source: an adult with an advanced solid tumor such as melanoma, head and neck, liver or kidney cancer. Both conserved end residues are part of each CDR3. A D gene is named only where the DNA matches it firmly. Where a row states a size, it is once, few, many or the class of an expanded clone; other rows omit it.

TRBV6-1	.	14	.	TRBJ2-6	TGTGCCAGCAGTCTCATGGAAGGGGCCAACGTCCTGACTTTC	CASSLMEGANVLTF
TRBV5-6	.	14	.	TRBJ1-2	TGTGCCAGCAGCTTGGACAGGACTAACTATGGCTACACCTTC	CASSLDRTNYGYTF
TRBV7-9	TRBD2	15	.	TRBJ2-5	TGTGCCAGCAGCCAAGGACTAGCGGGAGGCGAGACCCAGTACTTC	CASSQGLAGGETQYF
TRBV19	TRBD2	15	once	TRBJ2-7	TGTGCCAGTAGGCCACGGACTAGCGGGAGTTACGAGCAGTACTTC	CASRPRTSGSYEQYF
TRBV30	TRBD1	19	few	TRBJ1-4	TGTGCCTGCGGGAGGAGTCTAACCGGGACAGGACCGATAAAGGAAAAACTGTTTTTT	CACGRSLTGTGPIKEKLFF
TRBV14	.	14	.	TRBJ2-4	TGTGCCAGCAGCCAGGTCGGGACTTTGAACATTCAGTACTTC	CASSQVGTLNIQYF
TRBV19	.	14	.	TRBJ1-5	TGTGCCAGTAGTATACCGGGAGGGAATCAGCCCCAGCATTTT	CASSIPGGNQPQHF
TRBV28	TRBD1	13	.	TRBJ1-2	TGTGCCAGCAGTTTAATAGGGACAGATGGCTATACCTTC	CASSLIGTDGYTF
TRBV6-5	.	15	.	TRBJ1-3	TGTGCCAGCAGTTACCGGGGAGATCTCGGAAACACCATATATTTT	CASSYRGDLGNTIYF
TRBV11-2	.	17	.	TRBJ2-6	TGTGCCAGCAGCTCTCTGACATCCAGCTCTGGGGCCAACGTCCTGACTTTC	CASSSLTSSSGANVLTF
TRBV19	TRBD2	15	.	TRBJ2-1	TGTGCCAGTAGTACTAGCGGGAGGACCTACAATGAGCAGTTCTTC	CASSTSGRTYNEQFF
TRBV19	TRBD2	15	.	TRBJ2-7	TGTGCCAGTAGTACCCTGGGCGGGAGTACTCTCGAGCAGTACTTC	CASSTLGGSTLEQYF
TRBV28	.	17	.	TRBJ1-2	TGTGCCAGCAGTTTAGGTTGGCCATCTCGTAAGGGGTATGGCTACACCTTC	CASSLGWPSRKGYGYTF
TRBV5-1	.	16	.	TRBJ2-2	TGCGCCAGCAGCTCCGGGGGAGGTTCGAACACCGGGGAGCTGTTTTTT	CASSSGGGSNTGELFF
TRBV5-1	.	16	.	TRBJ1-1	TGCGCCAGCAGCTTGAAAGGGGGAAGCATGAACACTGAAGCTTTCTTT	CASSLKGGSMNTEAFF
TRBV15	.	15	.	TRBJ2-7	TGTGCCACCAGCAGAGAGCGGCAGGGCCCCTACGAGCAGTACTTC	CATSRERQGPYEQYF
TRBV19	.	13	few	TRBJ1-4	TGTGCCAGTACCCGGACAGTCAATGAAAAACTGTTTTTT	CASTRTVNEKLFF
TRBV15	TRBD1	14	.	TRBJ1-6	TGTGCCACCAGCGGGGGACAGTATAATTCACCCCTCCACTTT	CATSGGQYNSPLHF
TRBV19	.	12	.	TRBJ2-2	TGTGCCAGTAGTATTGGGTCCGGGGAGCTGTTTTTT	CASSIGSGELFF
TRBV19	.	12	.	TRBJ2-5	TGTGCCAGTAGTATGCTCGGAGAGACCCAGTACTTC	CASSMLGETQYF
TRBV21-1	.	18	.	TRBJ2-7	TGTGCCAGCAGCAAAGAGCGGGAAGCTGGGGCGGGAGCGTACGAGCAGTACTTC	CASSKEREAGAGAYEQYF
TRBV6-1	.	12	few	TRBJ1-3	TGTGCCAGCAGTGAAGTCGCGGACACCATATATTTT	CASSEVADTIYF
TRBV18	.	15	once	TRBJ2-7	TGTGCCAGCTCACCGCGCCCGGGACCGGACTACGAGCAGTACTTC	CASSPRPGPDYEQYF
TRBV5-4	TRBD1	16	.	TRBJ2-2	TGTGCCAGCAGCTTGGCGCTGGGACAGGGTGCCCGGGAGCTGTTTTTT	CASSLALGQGARELFF
TRBV5-5	.	13	.	TRBJ1-2	TGTGCCAGCAGCTCGGGCAGCGTCTATGGCTACACCTTC	CASSSGSVYGYTF
TRBV5-4	.	15	.	TRBJ2-3	TGTGCCAGCAGCTTGGCGGCGGGGACCACAGATACGCAGTATTTT	CASSLAAGTTDTQYF
TRBV29-1	TRBD2	13	.	TRBJ2-5	TGCAGCGGGGGGACTAGCGTAACAGAGACCCAGTACTTC	CSGGTSVTETQYF
TRBV9	.	14	.	TRBJ2-7	TGTGCCAGCAGGGCTAGTCGGGGGCCCTACGAGCAGTACTTC	CASRASRGPYEQYF
TRBV5-1	TRBD1	15	.	TRBJ1-4	TGCGCCAGCAGCCTTACAGGGGCAACTAATGAAAAACTGTTTTTT	CASSLTGATNEKLFF